Presented here are 13 T cell receptor beta chains from one specimen sequenced in a study of T-cell memory formation after mild COVID-19. MiXCR was run by TCRdb on the 5' RACE reads, yielding one entry per CDR3 protein. The sample records approximately 340,000 distinct CDR3 sequences, approximately 13% being singletons. The sequenced sample was PBMCs or a T cell subset sorted from them (not recorded which). The source of these receptors is a man in his late teens or twenties who had mild COVID-19 (a few samples of this study predate the infection). Cell type and time point are not known.

This clonotype was recorded many times. CDR3 protein: CASSRDRRNTGELFF. Written as DNA, the CDR3 is TGTGCCAGCAGCCGAGACAGGAGAAACACCGGGGAGCTGTTTTTT. V is TRBV7-2 and J is TRBJ2-2; D possibly corresponds to TRBD1 (6 bases). Trimming pared 5 bases from V and 2 bases from J, leaving 12 bases between. CDR3 length: 15 residues. CDR1 and CDR2 (germline): SGHTA, FQGNSA.

This clonotype was counted a few times. The chain recombines TRBV6-2 or TRBV6-3 with TRBJ2-7; D remains unclear. The length of the CDR3 is 17 residues. From germline, CDR1 is MNHEY and CDR2 SVGEGT. V lost 0 bases to trimming and J lost 4 bases, with 19 bases between them. The CDR3 spells CASSYSAWPSSGYEQYF. DNA for the CDR3: TGTGCCAGCAGTTACTCGGCTTGGCCATCCTCCGGGTACGAGCAGTACTTC.

This clonotype was observed a handful of times. The CDR3 sequence is CASRLDTGVYGYTF. DNA for the CDR3: TGCGCCAGCAGGCTAGACACAGGGGTCTATGGCTACACCTTC. The rearrangement joins TRBV5-1 to TRBJ1-2; 7 nucleotides agree with TRBD1. The CDR3 consists of 14 residues. Per germline, CDR1 SGHRS and CDR2 YFSETQ. With 5 bases clipped from V and 4 bases from J, the junction kept 8 bases outside the gene matches.

The rearrangement links TRBV6-2 or TRBV6-3 to TRBJ1-2; D is perhaps TRBD1 (6 bases). V was cut by 6 bases and J by 3 bases, with 8 bases left in between. Per germline, CDR1 MNHEY and CDR2 SVGEGT. CDR3 length: 12 residues. In DNA form, the CDR3 reads TGTGCCAGCAGACAGGGTGACTATGGCTACACCTTC. It specifies CASRQGDYGYTF.

This clonotype was seen a handful of times. The chain has TRBV20-1 and TRBJ1-1, with D unclear. The CDR3 is 14 amino acids. Germline V gene sequence: CDR1 DFQATT, CDR2 SNEGSKA (reference sequence). V was clipped by 1 base and J by 6 bases, with 15 bases between them. CDR3 bases: TGCAGTGCTAGAGGACCCAAAGCAGACGCTGAAGCTTTCTTT. Amino acid sequence: CSARGPKADAEAFF.

This clonotype showed up just a few times. The V call is TRBV20-1, the J call TRBJ1-4; 12 bases align to TRBD1. V lost 1 base, J lost 0 bases, and 9 bases stayed unmatched. This CDR3 is 19 amino acids long. Germline values: CDR1 DFQATT, CDR2 SNEGSKA (reference sequence). CDR3: CSARAIGTGGFPTNEKLFF. The CDR3 region has the DNA TGCAGTGCTAGAGCGATCGGGACAGGGGGCTTCCCAACTAATGAAAAACTGTTTTTT.

This clonotype was seen ten or more times. V gene TRBV3-1 combines with J gene TRBJ2-4; maybe TRBD1 (6 bases). Trimming cost V 3 bases and J 0 bases, with 9 bases left between them. Germline lookup yields CDR1 LGHDT and CDR2 YNNKEL (reference sequence). CDR3 size: 15 residues. The CDR3 bases are TGTGCCAGCAGCCACGGACAGTTAGCCAAAAACATTCAGTACTTC. It encodes CASSHGQLAKNIQYF.

This clonotype occurred a few times. The chain employs TRBV11-2 and TRBJ2-7; 9 nucleotides agree with TRBD1. V was pared by 0 bases and J by 4 bases, with 7 bases of the junction left unmatched. This CDR3 spans 16 amino acids. Germline V lookup: CDR1 SGHAT, CDR2 FQNNGV. This CDR3 reads CASSLERQGVGYEQYF. Written as DNA, the CDR3 is TGTGCCAGCAGCTTAGAGAGACAGGGGGTGGGTTACGAGCAGTACTTC.

The chain recombines TRBV20-1 with TRBJ2-2; D gene uncertain. V lost 3 bases and J lost 0, with 14 bases in between. The CDR3 is 16 residues long. Germline V gene sequence: CDR1 DFQATT, CDR2 SNEGSKA (reference sequence). The DNA for the CDR3 is TGCAGTGCTAGTAGTGTCGTGGACGCGAACACCGGGGAGCTGTTTTTT. Translating gives CSASSVVDANTGELFF.

This clonotype was picked up a small number of times. The V gene is TRBV25-1, the J gene TRBJ2-7; tentative D call: TRBD1 (6 bases). Trimming removed 2 bases from V and 4 bases from J, with 12 bases in between. CDR3 size: 14 residues. The germline CDR1 and CDR2 sequences are MGHDK and SYGVNS. CDR3 nucleotide sequence: TGTGCCAGCAGTGAACGGTACAGGGCTTACGAGCAGTACTTC. Encoded protein: CASSERYRAYEQYF.

This clonotype was counted between two and nine times. The chain combines TRBV20-1 with TRBJ2-3; D is unclear. The CDR3 spans 14 residues. Looked up from germline, CDR1 is DFQATT and CDR2 is SNEGSKA (reference sequence). The V end was cut by 0 bases, the J end by 1 base, with 8 bases between. The CDR3 spells CSARDDWGTDTQYF. The CDR3 bases are TGCAGTGCTAGAGATGACTGGGGCACAGATACGCAGTATTTT.

This clonotype was counted ten times or more. The chain recombines TRBV20-1 with TRBJ1-6, with D possibly being TRBD1 (6 bases). This CDR3 comprises 14 residues. Between the trimmed V and J ends, which lost 0 bases and 9 bases, there was a span of 12 bases. CDR1 DFQATT and CDR2 SNEGSKA come from the germline V gene (reference sequence). The CDR3 DNA reads as TGCAGTGCTAGAGATTTACGGGGGGCTTCACCCCTCCACTTT. Protein: CSARDLRGASPLHF.

V and J are TRBV4-2 and TRBJ2-1; TRBD1 aligns across 8 bases. V dropped 4 bases and J dropped 5; count of bases not matched to a gene: 7. Germline V gene data show CDR1 as LGHNA and CDR2 as YNFKEQ. The CDR3 sequence is 15 residues long. This CDR3 is CASSLLQGVNNEQFF. In DNA, the CDR3 is TGTGCCAGCAGCCTACTACAGGGGGTAAACAATGAGCAGTTCTTC.